This TCR beta chain is from a study of blood T cell repertoires in COVID-19. Trimming cost V 6 bases and J 5 bases, with 10 bases left between them. CDR3 length equals 12 residues. The germline gives CDR1 GTSNPN, CDR2 SVGIG (reference sequence). Original handling: It was from reference gene primer amplification that nucleated cell counts were estimated. This table comes from immunoSEQ multiplex PCR, and its TCRdb copy is limited to in-frame clones, with some not included. That table furnishes V, J and clone size, whereas the DNA furnished D and trimming. The data contain a few hundred thousand clones, 85% of them singletons.

This TCR came from a woman aged 18-29 years with acute or convalescent COVID-19. The sample consisted of peripheral blood. The rearrangement uses TRBV30 and TRBJ2-2; a weak D match, TRBD2 (5 bases). CDR3 region: CACHTGTGELFF. The CDR3 DNA follows: TGTGCCTGTCATACGGGGACCGGGGAGCTGTTTTTT.